These T cell receptor beta chains were read from a single sample in a study of blood T cell repertoires in COVID-19. Sequencing was performed with immunoSEQ multiplex PCR; in TCRdb, only in-frame clones are kept and a portion is missing. Here the sample spans roughly 70,000 clones, about four fifths being singletons. Sequencing was done on a sample of peripheral blood. The receptors were gathered from a human donor in a cohort sampled during active COVID-19. Both conserved end residues are part of each CDR3. A D gene is named only where the DNA matches it firmly. A row's size may be missing; if present it is once, few, many or a size class.

TRBV11-2,.,.,TRBJ2-7,CASSLGTGLRSYEQYF,TGTGCCAGCAGCTTAGGGACGGGATTACGCTCCTACGAGCAGTACTTC
TRBV19,few,.,TRBJ2-1,CASSVSGTEQFF,TGTGCCAGTAGTGTCTCCGGGACAGAGCAGTTCTTC
TRBV5-4,few,.,TRBJ1-1,CASSFRNTEAFF,TGTGCCAGCAGCTTCAGGAACACTGAAGCTTTCTTT
TRBV19,.,.,TRBJ2-3,CASGLTPDTQYF,TGTGCCAGCGGTCTTACGCCGGATACGCAGTATTTT
TRBV5-1,.,TRBD1,TRBJ1-2,CASSLGGQGSGGYTF,TGCGCCAGCAGCTTGGGGGGACAGGGTAGTGGAGGCTACACCTTC
TRBV2,.,TRBD2,TRBJ2-2,CASRLAGATGELFF,TGTGCCAGCCGACTAGCGGGAGCCACCGGGGAGCTGTTTTTT
TRBV6-5,.,.,TRBJ2-7,CASSPTGYEQYF,TGTGCCAGCAGTCCGACAGGCTACGAGCAGTACTTC
TRBV19,.,TRBD2,TRBJ2-7,CASSPNSASGVYEQYF,TGTGCCAGTAGCCCCAACTCGGCTAGCGGGGTCTACGAGCAGTACTTC
TRBV7-6,.,TRBD2,TRBJ2-5,CASSPSVSGGQETQYF,TGTGCCAGCAGCCCTAGCGTATCGGGGGGGCAAGAGACCCAGTACTTC
TRBV28,.,.,TRBJ2-6,CASSLLQGPSGANVLTF,TGTGCCAGCAGTTTACTACAGGGACCCTCTGGGGCCAACGTCCTGACTTTC
TRBV6-5,.,TRBD2,TRBJ2-7,CASSYGTSGFYEQYF,TGTGCCAGCAGTTACGGGACTAGCGGGTTCTACGAGCAGTACTTC
TRBV5-1,few,.,TRBJ2-3,CASSLVLAADTQYF,TGCGCCAGCAGCTTGGTATTAGCTGCAGATACGCAGTATTTT
TRBV10-2,.,TRBD2,TRBJ2-2,CASRDPTSGGTGELFF,TGCGCCAGCAGAGACCCGACTAGCGGGGGAACCGGGGAGCTGTTTTTT
TRBV5-1,.,.,TRBJ2-3,CASSLSQGGRTDTQYF,TGCGCCAGCAGCTTATCTCAGGGAGGTCGGACAGATACGCAGTATTTT
TRBV9,.,.,TRBJ2-7,CASNRAPLGGDSYEQYF,TGTGCCAGTAACCGAGCCCCGCTAGGCGGAGACTCCTACGAGCAGTACTTC
TRBV9,.,.,TRBJ2-7,CASSVGSGASYEQYF,TGTGCCAGCAGCGTAGGAAGCGGAGCCTCCTACGAGCAGTACTTC
TRBV27,.,TRBD1,TRBJ2-4,CASSNRGVTPHKNIQYF,TGTGCCAGCAGTAACAGGGGGGTAACCCCACACAAAAACATTCAGTACTTC
TRBV30,.,.,TRBJ1-2,CAWTGKVYGYTF,TGTGCCTGGACAGGGAAGGTCTATGGCTACACCTTC
TRBV2,.,.,TRBJ2-2,CAKRWYGTGELFF,TGTGCCAAGAGGTGGTACGGCACCGGGGAGCTGTTTTTT
TRBV7-6,.,.,TRBJ1-3,CASGEGPGNTIYF,TGTGCCAGCGGGGAGGGCCCTGGAAACACCATATATTTT
TRBV10-1,.,TRBD1,TRBJ2-7,CASGTEYEQYF,TGCGCCAGCGGGACAGAATACGAGCAGTACTTC
TRBV19,few,.,TRBJ2-7,CASSPRSVGEQRF,TGTGCCAGTAGTCCCCGCTCAGTTGGGGAGCAACGGTTC
TRBV7-9,.,.,TRBJ1-5,CASSLGTLKGRLVNQPQHF,TGTGCCAGCAGCTTAGGCACCCTGAAGGGGCGGCTAGTGAATCAGCCCCAGCATTTT
TRBV18,.,.,TRBJ1-3,CASSTGRSSGNTIYF,TGTGCCAGCTCAACAGGACGGTCCTCTGGAAACACCATATATTTT
TRBV21-1,.,.,TRBJ2-1,CASSSCGQGPTYNEQFF,TGTGCCAGCAGTTCATGCGGACAGGGGCCTACCTACAATGAGCAGTTCTTC
TRBV7-7,.,.,TRBJ2-1,CASSPTRDSYNEQFF,TGTGCCAGCAGCCCAACTAGGGACTCCTACAATGAGCAGTTCTTC
TRBV7-9,.,.,TRBJ2-5,CASSTGQNGETQYF,TGTGCCAGCAGCACCGGACAGAACGGAGAGACCCAGTACTTC
TRBV3-1/TRBV3-2,.,.,TRBJ2-7,CASSQARRGYEQYF,TGTGCCAGCAGCCAAGCGCGCAGGGGCTACGAGCAGTACTTC